The T cell receptor beta chain under discussion was sequenced for a study of blood T cell repertoires in COVID-19. About the research overall: The United States, Italy and Spain supplied acute and convalescent COVID-19 samples. Sources were T cells, B-cell-depleted T cells, or PBMCs; the material itself was cDNA or gDNA.

The CDR3 has 13 residues. Trimming pared 0 bases from V and 4 bases from J, leaving 7 bases between. CDR1 and CDR2 from the germline V gene are MNHEY and SVGAGI. Study processing details: Reference gene primers were amplified, and this amplification served to estimate nucleated cell counts. Using immunoSEQ multiplex PCR, the repertoire was profiled, and TCRdb retains in-frame clones only, with some absent. V and J calls and clone size are as listed in that table; D and trimming were resolved from the DNA. The table has around 270,000 clones, roughly 86% seen once. This clone was counted a single time.

This TCR was recovered from a man aged 35 to 55 who had recovered from COVID-19. The V and J genes are TRBV6-5 and TRBJ2-7; D remains unclear. Sequencing was carried out using peripheral blood. The DNA of the CDR3 is TGTGCCAGCAGTTACTCGTACAGATACGAGCAGTACTTC. It is translated as CASSYSYRYEQYF.